What follows are 24 T cell receptor beta chains derived from one specimen sequenced in a study of T cell responses to AZD1222 COVID-19 vaccine. Repertoires were generated with immunoSEQ multiplex PCR, while TCRdb's copy carries only in-frame clones and drops some. The sample includes under 150,000 clones, just over 90% of them seen just once. The sample in question was peripheral blood, obtained on day 0 of AZD1222 vaccination. These receptors all come from an adult in good health.

This clone was observed a single time. The rearrangement joins TRBV29-1 to TRBJ1-2; TRBD1 might be the D (5 bases). Germline V gene data show CDR1 as SQVTM and CDR2 as ANQGSEA. Trimming removed 4 bases at V and 3 bases at J, with 15 bases between. This CDR3 has 14 amino acids. CDR3 DNA: TGCAGCGTTGTGGGGCCCCAGGGTTACTATGGCTACACCTTC. The encoded protein is CSVVGPQGYYGYTF.

J is TRBJ1-1 and V is TRBV27; D possibly corresponds to TRBD1 (6 bases). V was trimmed by 6 bases and J by 4 bases, leaving 15 bases between them. Germline V gene sequence: CDR1 MNHEY, CDR2 SMNVEV (reference sequence). This CDR3 is built from 14 residues. The CDR3 DNA reads TGTGCCAGCAGCTTGGCAGGGGCTAGCACTGAAGCTTTCTTT. As protein: CASSLAGASTEAFF.

The CDR3 here is CASSQSGGREKLFF. The CDR3 nucleotides are TGTGCCAGCAGCCAATCGGGGGGCCGAGAAAAACTGTTTTTT. The chain combines TRBV14 with TRBJ1-4, with a weak D call TRBD1 (6 bases). Germline-derived CDR1 and CDR2 are SGHDN and FVKESK. The germline V and J ends were trimmed by 2 bases and 8 bases, with 12 bases remaining between them. This CDR3 contains 14 residues.

The chain employs TRBV4-3 and TRBJ2-1; tentatively, D is TRBD2 (5 bases). CDR1 is LGHNA and CDR2 is YSLEER in the germline V gene. CDR3 length: 14 amino acids. Trimming removed 1 base at V and 8 bases at J, with 12 bases between. The CDR3 DNA reads as TGCGCCAGCAGCCAAGCAGGAGGCTTCTATGAGCAGTTCTTC. Its protein is CASSQAGGFYEQFF.

The V call is TRBV7-2, the J call TRBJ2-1; 10 nucleotides align to TRBD2. The V gene's germline CDR1 is SGHTA and CDR2 FQGNSA. With 1 base clipped from V and 9 bases from J, the junction kept 12 bases outside the gene matches. This CDR3 has 17 amino acids. CDR3 in amino acids: CASSLGHLAGAWGEQFF. CDR3 in DNA: TGTGCCAGCAGCTTAGGGCATCTAGCGGGGGCCTGGGGTGAGCAGTTCTTC. Full variable domain (remainder filled in from reference TRBV7-2 and TRBJ2-1): GAGVSQSPSNKVTEKGKDVELRCDPISGHTALYWYRQSLGQGLEFLIYFQGNSAPDKSGLPSDRFSAERTGGSVSTLTIQRTQQEDSAVYLCASSLGHLAGAWGEQFFGPGTRLTVL.

CDR3 sequence reads: CASSQGRVPYEQYF. Here the CDR3 DNA reads TGTGCCAGCAGCCAAGGGAGGGTTCCCTACGAGCAGTACTTC. The chain joins TRBV3-1 (or the pseudogene TRBV3-2) to TRBJ2-7, with a weak D call TRBD2 (6 bases). With 1 base removed from V and 2 bases from J, the gap between germline ends came to 9 bases. The CDR3 extends over 14 amino acids. Germline V CDR1 and CDR2: LGHDT, YNNKEL (reference sequence).

This clone was seen once. The V gene is TRBV28, the J gene TRBJ1-5; 7 bases map to TRBD1. The V and J ends lost 6 bases and 6 bases, in that order; junction bases with no gene match: 11. In germline, CDR1 is MDHEN, CDR2 SYDVKM. The CDR3 sequence is 15 residues long. The CDR3 coding sequence is TGTGCCAGCAGGGCAGGGGGTTTTTGGGTTCAGCCCCAGCATTTT. It yields the protein CASRAGGFWVQPQHF.

This clone appeared a single time. The chain recombines TRBV7-9 with TRBJ2-3, with TRBD2 matching 8 bases. CDR1 and CDR2 from the germline V gene are SEHNR and FQNEAQ (reference sequence). V trimming: 0 bases; J trimming: 8 bases; junction bases outside the gene matches: 7. CDR3 length: 15 amino acids. The CDR3: CASSLATSGGGTQYF. CDR3 nucleotides: TGTGCCAGCAGCTTAGCCACTAGCGGAGGTGGTACGCAGTATTTT.

V and J are TRBV6-2 or TRBV6-3 and TRBJ2-5; 10 bases agree with TRBD2. Per the germline V gene, CDR1 is MNHEY and CDR2 is SVGEGT. CDR3 size: 15 residues. V lost 2 bases to trimming and J lost 4 bases; unmatched junction nucleotides: 4. The CDR3: CASSYGTSDTETQYF. The DNA for the CDR3 is TGTGCCAGCAGTTACGGGACTAGCGATACAGAGACCCAGTACTTC.

This sequence joins TRBV28 and TRBJ1-2, with 10 bases aligning to TRBD1. V gave up 6 bases and J gave up 8 bases; unmatched junction bases: 9. The length of the CDR3 is 14 residues. From germline, CDR1 is MDHEN and CDR2 SYDVKM. CDR3 nucleotide sequence: TGTGCCAGCAGGGTCCCAGGGACAGGGGTCGGCTACACCTTC. Translation: CASRVPGTGVGYTF.

This sequence joins TRBV12-3 or TRBV12-4 and TRBJ2-5; D is uncertain. V was shortened by 2 bases and J by 5 bases, with 9 bases between the two germline ends. The CDR3 loop spans 13 amino acids. Written as DNA, the CDR3 is TGTGCCAGCAGTTTACGGCTAGAGGAGACCCAGTACTTC. Amino acids: CASSLRLEETQYF.

The chain uses TRBV28 and TRBJ2-1; 11 bases are shared with TRBD2. The CDR3 spans 15 residues. Losses at the gene ends were 6 bases for V and 7 bases for J; bases not matched to a gene: 8. Germline lookup yields CDR1 MDHEN and CDR2 SYDVKM. In nucleotides, the CDR3 is TGTGCCAGCAGCTCCGGGGCTAGCGGGAGGAATGAGCAGTTCTTC. Translated, it gives CASSSGASGRNEQFF.

The CDR3 here is CASSVRQGAPTGELFF. CDR3 nucleotide sequence: TGTGCCAGCAGCGTTCGACAGGGGGCGCCCACCGGGGAGCTGTTTTTT. The rearrangement joins TRBV7-3 to TRBJ2-2; 10 bases fit TRBD1. The CDR3 extends over 16 amino acids. CDR1 SGHTA and CDR2 FQGTGA come from the germline V gene. V dropped 5 bases and J dropped 4; count of bases not matched to a gene: 7.

The chain employs TRBV19 and TRBJ1-2, with D hard to call. CDR1 and CDR2 (germline): LNHDA, SQIVND (reference sequence). There are 14 residues in the CDR3. Trimming left V 5 bases short and J 5 bases short, with 15 bases between. CDR3 in amino acids: CASSGGLESYGYTF. CDR3 coding DNA: TGTGCCAGTAGTGGCGGCCTAGAGTCTTATGGCTACACCTTC.

This sequence joins TRBV19 and TRBJ1-6, with 9 nucleotides matching TRBD1. Looked up from germline, CDR1 is LNHDA and CDR2 is SQIVND (reference sequence). This CDR3 region has 14 residues. Trimming cost V 3 bases and J 8 bases; bases outside gene matches: 2. DNA for the CDR3: TGTGCCAGTAGTATCACAGGGGGCGATTCACCCCTCCACTTT. Translating gives CASSITGGDSPLHF.

This clone was seen a handful of times. V is TRBV15 and J is TRBJ2-2; 9 positions agree with TRBD1. Germline V lookup: CDR1 LNHNV, CDR2 YYDKDF (reference sequence). The CDR3 is made up of 14 amino acids. V gave up 3 bases and J gave up 5 bases; unmatched junction bases: 1. The CDR3 spells CATSRTGGTGELFF. As DNA, the CDR3 is TGTGCCACCAGCAGGACAGGGGGAACCGGGGAGCTGTTTTTT.

The J gene is TRBJ1-2, the V gene TRBV29-1, with D uncertain. Trimming stripped 3 bases from V and 8 bases from J, with 10 bases between. Per the germline V gene, CDR1 is SQVTM and CDR2 is ANQGSEA. The length of the CDR3 is 11 residues. The CDR3 DNA is TGCAGCGTTGAGAGGGTGAAAGGCTACACCTTC. This sequence encodes CSVERVKGYTF.

The chain couples TRBV7-2 to TRBJ1-2, with TRBD1 as a possible D gene (6 bases). The CDR3 totals 19 residues. V was shortened by 4 bases and J by 0 bases, with 24 bases between the two germline ends. Germline CDR1 SGHTA, CDR2 FQGNSA. The DNA of the CDR3 is TGTGCCAGCAGCTCGGAGGGAGGGGGTGATTTAGGGACTAACTATGGCTACACCTTC. Protein sequence: CASSSEGGGDLGTNYGYTF.

This clone came up once. V is TRBV5-1 and J is TRBJ1-6, with D unclear. Germline V gene data show CDR1 as SGHRS and CDR2 as YFSETQ. The CDR3 covers 13 residues. The germline V and J ends were trimmed by 1 base and 8 bases, with 7 bases remaining between them. CDR3 DNA: TGCGCCAGCAGCTTGAGGCTCGATTCACCCCTCCACTTT. Protein sequence: CASSLRLDSPLHF. The full variable domain, with the rest looked up from reference TRBV5-1 and TRBJ1-6, is KAGVTQTPRYLIKTRGQQVTLSCSPISGHRSVSWYQQTPGQGLQFLFEYFSETQRNKGNFPGRFSGRQFSNSRSEMNVSTLELGDSALYLCASSLRLDSPLHFGNGTRLTVT.

CDR3 bases: TGTGCCAGCAGCTTGGGAGATACGCAGTATTTT. Translated, it gives CASSLGDTQYF. V usage is TRBV11-2 and J usage is TRBJ2-3, with no clear D. V shed 3 bases and J shed 5 bases, with 3 bases lying between them. CDR1 is SGHAT and CDR2 is FQNNGV in the germline V gene. CDR3 length equals 11 residues.

The J gene is TRBJ2-3, the V gene TRBV7-9; 8 positions match TRBD2. This CDR3 is 17 amino acids long. Unmatched junction bases numbered 14, after V lost 7 bases and J lost 2 bases. The V gene's germline CDR1 is SEHNR and CDR2 FQNEAQ (reference sequence). The CDR3 DNA follows: TGTGCCAGCACCACGGAGGGAGCGGGAGTTAACACAGATACGCAGTATTTT. This encodes CASTTEGAGVNTDTQYF.

The rearrangement links TRBV7-2 to TRBJ2-2; 7 nucleotides match TRBD1. The germline V gene has CDR1 SGHTA and CDR2 FQGNSA. V shed 2 bases and J 2 bases; nucleotides not matched to a gene: 5. CDR3 length: 16 residues. DNA for the CDR3: TGTGCCAGCAGCTTATCGTACAGGGGTAACACCGGGGAGCTGTTTTTT. Its protein is CASSLSYRGNTGELFF.

V is TRBV5-4 and J is TRBJ2-7; 9 nucleotides align to TRBD2. The V segment lost 2 bases and the J segment 1 base; nucleotides outside the gene matches: 4. From germline, CDR1 is SGHNT and CDR2 YYREEE (reference sequence). The CDR3 is 15 amino acids. The CDR3 DNA is TGTGCCAGCAGCTTTGGCGGGAGGGTTTCCTACGAGCAGTACTTC. Residues: CASSFGGRVSYEQYF.

V gene TRBV19 combines with J gene TRBJ2-7; no definite D call. This CDR3 has 14 residues. Trimming removed 4 bases at V and 7 bases at J, with 17 bases between. CDR1 and CDR2 (germline): LNHDA, SQIVND (reference sequence). The CDR3 DNA reads TGTGCCAGTAGTACCCTGTATCGGTTTTGGGAGCAGTACTTC. Translating gives CASSTLYRFWEQYF.